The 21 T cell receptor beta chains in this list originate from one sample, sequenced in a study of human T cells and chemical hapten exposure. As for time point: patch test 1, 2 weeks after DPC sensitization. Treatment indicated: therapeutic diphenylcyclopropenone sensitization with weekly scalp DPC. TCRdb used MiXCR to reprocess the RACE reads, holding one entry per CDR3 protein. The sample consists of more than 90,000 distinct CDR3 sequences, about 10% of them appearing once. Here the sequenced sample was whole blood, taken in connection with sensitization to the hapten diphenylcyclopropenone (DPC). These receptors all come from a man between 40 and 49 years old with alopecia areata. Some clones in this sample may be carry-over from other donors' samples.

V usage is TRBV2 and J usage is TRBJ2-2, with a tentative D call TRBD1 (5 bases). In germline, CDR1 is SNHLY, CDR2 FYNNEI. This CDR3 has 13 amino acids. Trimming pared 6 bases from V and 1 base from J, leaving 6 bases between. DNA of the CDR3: TGTGCCAGCAGCGGACAGAACACCGGGGAGCTGTTTTTT. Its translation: CASSGQNTGELFF.

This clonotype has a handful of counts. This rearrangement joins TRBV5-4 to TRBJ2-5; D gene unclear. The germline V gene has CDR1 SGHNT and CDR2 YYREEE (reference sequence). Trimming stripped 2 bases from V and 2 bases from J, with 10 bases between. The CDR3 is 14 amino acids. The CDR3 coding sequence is TGTGCCAGCAGCTTCTTTTCTTTTCAAGAGACCCAGTACTTC. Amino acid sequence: CASSFFSFQETQYF.

DNA of the CDR3: TGTGCCAGCAGTTTAGAAGGGACAGGCGTGTCGACCCAGTACTTC. Its translation: CASSLEGTGVSTQYF. The chain links TRBV6-2 or TRBV6-3 to TRBJ2-5; 8 bases match TRBD1. This CDR3 is 15 amino acids long. The V gene end was trimmed by 4 bases and the J gene end by 7 bases; junction bases not matched to a gene: 11. In germline, CDR1 is MNHEY, CDR2 SVGEGT.

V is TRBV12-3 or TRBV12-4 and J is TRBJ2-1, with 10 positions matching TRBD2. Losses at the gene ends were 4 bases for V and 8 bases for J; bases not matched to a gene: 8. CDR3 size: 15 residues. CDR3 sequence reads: CASSSLSGRFDEQFF. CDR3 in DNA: TGTGCCAGCAGTTCCCTTAGCGGGAGGTTCGATGAGCAGTTCTTC.

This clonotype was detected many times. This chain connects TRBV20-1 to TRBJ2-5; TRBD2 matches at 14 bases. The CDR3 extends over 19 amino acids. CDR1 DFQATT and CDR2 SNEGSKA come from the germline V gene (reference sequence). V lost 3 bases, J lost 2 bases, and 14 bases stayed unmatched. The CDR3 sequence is CSASGTSGSLWLSQETQYF. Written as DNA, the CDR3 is TGCAGTGCTAGTGGGACTAGCGGGAGTTTATGGCTCTCTCAAGAGACCCAGTACTTC.

The CDR3 here is CAWSARMSRTEQYF. Here the CDR3 DNA reads TGTGCCTGGAGTGCCCGAATGTCTAGGACCGAGCAGTACTTC. The chain is built from TRBV30 and TRBJ2-7; D uncertain. The V gene lost 1 base and the J gene lost 6 bases, with 16 bases spanning the gap. The germline V gene encodes CDR1 GTSNPN and CDR2 SVGIG (reference sequence). This CDR3 is built from 14 residues.

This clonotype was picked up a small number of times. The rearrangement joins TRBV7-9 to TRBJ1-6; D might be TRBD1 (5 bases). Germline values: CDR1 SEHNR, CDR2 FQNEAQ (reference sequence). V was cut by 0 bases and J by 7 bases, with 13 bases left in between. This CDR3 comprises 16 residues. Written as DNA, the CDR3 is TGTGCCAGCAGCTTAGCGGCAGGGATGGGGAATTCACCCCTCCACTTT. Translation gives CASSLAAGMGNSPLHF.

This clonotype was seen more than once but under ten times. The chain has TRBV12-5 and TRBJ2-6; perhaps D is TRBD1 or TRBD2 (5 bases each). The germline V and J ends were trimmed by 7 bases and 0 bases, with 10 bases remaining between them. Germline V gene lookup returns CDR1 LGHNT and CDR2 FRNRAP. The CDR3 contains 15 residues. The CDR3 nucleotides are TGTGCTAGTGCTCAGGGAGTCTCTGGGGCCAACGTCCTGACTTTC. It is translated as CASAQGVSGANVLTF. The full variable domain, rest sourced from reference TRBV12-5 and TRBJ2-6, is DARVTQTPRHKVTEMGQEVTMRCQPILGHNTVFWYRQTMMQGLELLAYFRNRAPLDDSGMPKDRFSAEMPDATLATLKIQPSEPRDSAVYFCASAQGVSGANVLTFGAGSRLTVL.

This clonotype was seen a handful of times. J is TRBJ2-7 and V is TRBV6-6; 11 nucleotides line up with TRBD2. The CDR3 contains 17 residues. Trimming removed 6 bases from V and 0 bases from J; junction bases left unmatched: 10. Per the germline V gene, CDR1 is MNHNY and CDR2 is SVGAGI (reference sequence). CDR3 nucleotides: TGTGCCAGCAGAGGACCGGGACTAGCGGCAAGCTCCTACGAGCAGTACTTC. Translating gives CASRGPGLAASSYEQYF.

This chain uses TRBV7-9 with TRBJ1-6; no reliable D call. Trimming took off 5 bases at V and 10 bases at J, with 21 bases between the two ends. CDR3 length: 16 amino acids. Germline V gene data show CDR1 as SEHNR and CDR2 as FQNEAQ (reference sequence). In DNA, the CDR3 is TGTGCCAGCAGCCCGCGGGAGGTCCGGTCGTCGTCACCCCTCCACTTT. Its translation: CASSPREVRSSSPLHF. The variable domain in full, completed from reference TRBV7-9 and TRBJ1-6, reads DTGVSQNPRHKITKRGQNVTFRCDPISEHNRLYWYRQTLGQGPEFLTYFQNEAQLEKSRLLSDRFSAERPKGSFSTLEIQRTEQGDSAMYLCASSPREVRSSSPLHFGNGTRLTVT.

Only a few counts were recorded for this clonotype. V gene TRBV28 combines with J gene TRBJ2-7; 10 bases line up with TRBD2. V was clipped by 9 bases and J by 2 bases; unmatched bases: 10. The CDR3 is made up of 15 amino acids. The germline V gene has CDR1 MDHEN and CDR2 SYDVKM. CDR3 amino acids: CASRSPSGRAYEQYF. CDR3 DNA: TGTGCCAGTCGTTCCCCCAGCGGGAGGGCCTACGAGCAGTACTTC. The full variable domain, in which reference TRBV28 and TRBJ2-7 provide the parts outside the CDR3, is DVKVTQSSRYLVKRTGEKVFLECVQDMDHENMFWYRQDPGLGLRLIYFSYDVKMKEKGDIPEGYSVSREKKERFSLILESASTNQTSMYLCASRSPSGRAYEQYFGPGTRLTVT.

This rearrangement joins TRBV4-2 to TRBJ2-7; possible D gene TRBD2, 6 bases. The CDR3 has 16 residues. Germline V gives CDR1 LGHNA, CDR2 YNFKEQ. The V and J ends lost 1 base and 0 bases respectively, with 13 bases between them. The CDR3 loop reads CASSQVAVPSSYEQYF. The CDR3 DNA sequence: TGTGCCAGCAGCCAAGTAGCGGTCCCGAGCTCCTACGAGCAGTACTTC.

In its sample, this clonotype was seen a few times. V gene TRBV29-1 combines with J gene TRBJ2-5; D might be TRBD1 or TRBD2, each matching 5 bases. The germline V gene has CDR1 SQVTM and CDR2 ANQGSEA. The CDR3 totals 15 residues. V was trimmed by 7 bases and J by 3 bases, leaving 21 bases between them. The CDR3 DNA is TGCAGCGCTAACCGAGGGCAGGGTCTTAAAGAGACCCAGTACTTC. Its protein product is CSANRGQGLKETQYF.

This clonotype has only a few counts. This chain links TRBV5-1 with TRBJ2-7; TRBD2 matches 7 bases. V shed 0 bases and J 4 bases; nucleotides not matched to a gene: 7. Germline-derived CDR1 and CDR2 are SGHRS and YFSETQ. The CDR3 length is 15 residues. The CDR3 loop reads CASSLAAGEGYEQYV. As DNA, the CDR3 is TGCGCCAGCAGCTTGGCCGCGGGAGAGGGGTACGAGCAGTACGTC.

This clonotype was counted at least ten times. Here the CDR3 reads CASSDWQGAGEQFF. The CDR3 region has the DNA TGTGCCAGCAGTGACTGGCAGGGGGCAGGGGAGCAGTTCTTC. This sequence joins TRBV2 and TRBJ2-1; 8 nucleotides align to TRBD1. The CDR3 runs to 14 residues. V shed 3 bases, J shed 10 bases, and the junction held 8 bases outside the gene matches. Looked up from germline, CDR1 is SNHLY and CDR2 is FYNNEI. The full variable domain, completed using reference TRBV2 and TRBJ2-1, is EPEVTQTPSHQVTQMGQEVILRCVPISNHLYFYWYRQILGQKVEFLVSFYNNEISEKSEIFDDQFSVERPDGSNFTLKIRSTKLEDSAMYFCASSDWQGAGEQFFGPGTRLTVL.

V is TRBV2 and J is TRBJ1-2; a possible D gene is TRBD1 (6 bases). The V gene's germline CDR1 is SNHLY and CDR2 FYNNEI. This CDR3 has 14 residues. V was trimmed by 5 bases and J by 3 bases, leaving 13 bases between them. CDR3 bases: TGTGCCAGCAGTCTCACAGGGACGGACTATGGCTACACCTTC. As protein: CASSLTGTDYGYTF.

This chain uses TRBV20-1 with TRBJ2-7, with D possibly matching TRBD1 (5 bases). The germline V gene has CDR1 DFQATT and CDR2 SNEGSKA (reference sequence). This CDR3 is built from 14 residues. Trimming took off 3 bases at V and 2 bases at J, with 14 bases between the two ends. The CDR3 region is CSASWRRAPYEQYF. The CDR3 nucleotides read TGCAGTGCTAGTTGGCGCAGGGCCCCCTACGAGCAGTACTTC.

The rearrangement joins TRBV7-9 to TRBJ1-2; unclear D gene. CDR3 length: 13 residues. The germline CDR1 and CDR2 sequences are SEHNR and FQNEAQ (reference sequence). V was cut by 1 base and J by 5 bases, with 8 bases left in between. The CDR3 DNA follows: TGTGCCAGCAGCTTAGAGGTACTTTATGGCTACACCTTC. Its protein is CASSLEVLYGYTF.

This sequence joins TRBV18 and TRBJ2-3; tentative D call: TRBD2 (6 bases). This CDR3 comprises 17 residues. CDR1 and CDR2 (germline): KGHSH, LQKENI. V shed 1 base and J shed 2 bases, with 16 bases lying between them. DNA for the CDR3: TGTGCCAGCTCACCACTCCCCAGCGGGCCCCCCACAGATACGCAGTATTTT. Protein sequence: CASSPLPSGPPTDTQYF.

CDR3 nucleotides: TGCAGCGTTGGGATCCAGAGAGAGACCCAGTACTTC. Translating gives CSVGIQRETQYF. The genes are TRBV29-1 and TRBJ2-5; D is unresolved. V dropped 4 bases and J dropped 4 bases, with 10 bases sitting between them. This CDR3 is built from 12 residues. The germline CDR1 and CDR2 sequences are SQVTM and ANQGSEA.

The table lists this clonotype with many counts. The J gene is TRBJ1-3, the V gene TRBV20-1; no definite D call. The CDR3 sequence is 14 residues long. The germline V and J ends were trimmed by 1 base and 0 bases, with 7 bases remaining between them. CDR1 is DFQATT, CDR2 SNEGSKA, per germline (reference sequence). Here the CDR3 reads CSARVEASGNTIYF. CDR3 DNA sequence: TGCAGTGCTAGAGTCGAGGCCTCTGGAAACACCATATATTTT.